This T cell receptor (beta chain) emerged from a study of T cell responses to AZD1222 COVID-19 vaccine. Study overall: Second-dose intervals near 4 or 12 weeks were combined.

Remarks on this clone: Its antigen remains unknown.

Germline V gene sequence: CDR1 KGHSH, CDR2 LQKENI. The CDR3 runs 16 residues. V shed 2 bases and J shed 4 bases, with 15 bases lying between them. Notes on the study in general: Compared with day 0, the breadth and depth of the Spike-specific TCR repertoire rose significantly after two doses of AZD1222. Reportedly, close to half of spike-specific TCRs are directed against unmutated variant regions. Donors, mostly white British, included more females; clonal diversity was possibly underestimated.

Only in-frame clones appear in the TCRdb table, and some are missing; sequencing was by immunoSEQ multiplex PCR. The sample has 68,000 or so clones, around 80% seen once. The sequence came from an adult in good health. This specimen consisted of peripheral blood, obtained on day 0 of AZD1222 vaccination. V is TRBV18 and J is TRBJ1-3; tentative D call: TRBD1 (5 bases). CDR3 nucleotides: TGTGCCAGCTCACCAGGGCAGGGTATCTCCGGAAACACCATATATTTT. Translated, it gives CASSPGQGISGNTIYF.